The sequence of this T cell receptor beta chain was determined in a study of coeliac disease. Germline V CDR1 and CDR2: SGHRS, YFSETQ. This CDR3 is built from 15 residues. V lost 5 bases, J lost 0 bases, and 5 bases stayed unmatched. The study's findings and limits: TRB repertoires were largely private, with most amino acid sequences found in only one sample.

This table comes from immunoSEQ multiplex PCR, and its TCRdb copy is limited to in-frame clones, with some not included. The sample contains a few thousand clones, 69% of which appear only once. This clone occurred a few times. Its antigen is not identified. Sequenced material: lymphocytes from the gut lamina propria. The source of this sequence is a woman in her thirties or forties. The rearrangement joins TRBV5-1 to TRBJ2-3; 8 bases are shared with TRBD1. The CDR3: CASRLQGGSTDTQYF. The DNA for the CDR3 is TGCGCCAGCAGATTACAGGGGGGTAGCACAGATACGCAGTATTTT.